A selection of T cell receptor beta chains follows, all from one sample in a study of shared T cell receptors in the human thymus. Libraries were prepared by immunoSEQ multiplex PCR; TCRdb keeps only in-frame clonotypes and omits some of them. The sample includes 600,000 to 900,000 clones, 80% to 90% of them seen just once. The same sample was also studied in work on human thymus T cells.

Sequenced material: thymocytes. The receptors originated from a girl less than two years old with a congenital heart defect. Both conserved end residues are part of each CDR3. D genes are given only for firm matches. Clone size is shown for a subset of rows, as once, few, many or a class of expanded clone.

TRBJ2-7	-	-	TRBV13	CASSNREIPYEQYF	TGTGCCAGCAGTAACAGGGAGATTCCCTACGAGCAGTACTTC
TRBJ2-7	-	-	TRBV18	CASSRGGSGSYEQYF	TGTGCCAGCTCACGAGGAGGGTCAGGGTCCTACGAGCAGTACTTC
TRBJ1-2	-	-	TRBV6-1	CASSGDRHEFLGYTF	TGTGCCAGCAGTGGAGACAGACATGAATTTCTAGGCTACACCTTC
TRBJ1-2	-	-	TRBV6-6	CASIPANRAGGYTF	TGTGCCAGCATCCCCGCGAACAGGGCCGGTGGCTACACCTTC
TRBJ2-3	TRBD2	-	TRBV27	CASRLRFSGGPFTDTQYF	TGTGCCAGCAGATTAAGGTTTAGCGGGGGACCATTCACAGATACGCAGTATTTT
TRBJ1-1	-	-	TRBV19	CASTSLGEADTEAFF	TGTGCCAGTACCTCTTTGGGCGAAGCGGACACTGAAGCTTTCTTT
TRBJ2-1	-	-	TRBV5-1	CASSFCEGQAYNEQFF	TGCGCCAGCAGCTTTTGTGAGGGCCAAGCCTACAATGAGCAGTTCTTC
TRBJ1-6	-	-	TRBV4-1	CASSQGGTRTYNSPLHF	TGCGCCAGCAGCCAAGGCGGGACCCGCACTTATAATTCACCCCTCCACTTT
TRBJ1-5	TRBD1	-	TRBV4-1	CASSSRQGVGQPQHF	TGCGCCAGCAGCTCCCGACAGGGAGTGGGTCAGCCCCAGCATTTT
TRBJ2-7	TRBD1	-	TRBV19	CASSHGTGSYEQYF	TGTGCCAGTAGTCACGGGACAGGGAGCTACGAGCAGTACTTC
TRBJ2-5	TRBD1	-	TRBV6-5	CASSYGRGLQETQYF	TGTGCCAGCAGTTACGGCAGGGGGCTTCAAGAGACCCAGTACTTC
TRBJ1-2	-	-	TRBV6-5	CASSYSMAGNYGYTF	TGTGCCAGCAGTTACTCGATGGCGGGAAACTATGGCTACACCTTC
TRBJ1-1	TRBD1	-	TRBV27	CASSSGTGGNTEAFF	TGTGCCAGCAGTTCCGGGACAGGGGGGAACACTGAAGCTTTCTTT
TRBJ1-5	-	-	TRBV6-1	CASSGGTGPQHF	TGTGCCAGCAGTGGCGGTACAGGGCCCCAGCATTTT
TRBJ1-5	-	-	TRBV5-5	CASSSSLTGQRPQHF	TGTGCCAGCAGCTCCTCCCTGACGGGTCAAAGGCCCCAGCATTTT
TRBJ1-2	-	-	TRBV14	CASSQRPPSGPLLTF	TGTGCCAGCAGCCAACGACCCCCGTCAGGGCCCCTGCTCACCTTC
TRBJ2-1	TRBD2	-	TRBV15	CATSRDLRPPDSGGHEQFF	TGTGCCACCAGCAGAGATCTTCGGCCGCCTGATAGCGGGGGCCATGAGCAGTTCTTC
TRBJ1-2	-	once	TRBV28	CASGPQELGYTF	TGTGCCAGCGGGCCACAGGAGCTTGGCTACACCTTC
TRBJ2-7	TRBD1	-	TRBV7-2	CASSLAIVRDRGYEQYF	TGTGCCAGCAGCTTAGCTATAGTTCGGGACAGGGGCTACGAGCAGTACTTC
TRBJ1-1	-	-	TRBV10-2	CASSEGGGGNTEAFF	TGCGCCAGCAGTGAGGGCGGGGGGGGGAACACTGAAGCTTTCTTT
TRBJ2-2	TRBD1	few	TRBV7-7	CASSPTGDTGELFF	TGTGCCAGCAGCCCGACAGGGGACACCGGGGAGCTGTTTTTT
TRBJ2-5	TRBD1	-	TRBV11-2	CASSLYSGDREFQETQYF	TGTGCCAGCAGCTTATATTCCGGAGACAGGGAATTCCAAGAGACCCAGTACTTC
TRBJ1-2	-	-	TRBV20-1	CSARGEVSYTF	TGCAGTGCTAGAGGGGAGGTGAGCTACACCTTC
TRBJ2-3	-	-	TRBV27	CASTPHPRRGSTDTQYF	TGTGCCAGCACCCCTCATCCGCGTCGGGGAAGCACAGATACGCAGTATTTT
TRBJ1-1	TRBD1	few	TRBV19	CASSEGQGVTEAFF	TGTGCCAGTTCTGAAGGACAGGGGGTAACTGAAGCTTTCTTT
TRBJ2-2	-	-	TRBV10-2	CPNRVHEGNNTGELFF	TGCCCAAACCGGGTACATGAGGGTAATAACACCGGGGAGCTGTTTTTT
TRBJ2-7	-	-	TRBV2	CASIWREQYF	TGTGCCAGCATTTGGAGGGAGCAGTACTTC
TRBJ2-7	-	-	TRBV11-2	CASSLSHRDYEQYF	TGTGCCAGCAGCTTAAGTCACAGGGACTACGAGCAGTACTTC
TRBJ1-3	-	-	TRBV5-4	CASSLHRPHGNTIYF	TGTGCCAGCAGCTTGCACAGGCCCCATGGAAACACCATATATTTT
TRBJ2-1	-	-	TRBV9	CASTLGETGMYNEQFF	TGTGCCAGCACCCTGGGGGAGACAGGCATGTACAATGAGCAGTTCTTC
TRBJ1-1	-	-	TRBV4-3	CASSQDLVRGVTEAFF	TGCGCCAGCAGCCAAGATCTTGTGCGCGGGGTCACTGAAGCTTTCTTT
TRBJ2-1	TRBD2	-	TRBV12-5	CATSGGGDEQFF	TGTGCTACTAGCGGGGGGGGCGATGAGCAGTTCTTC
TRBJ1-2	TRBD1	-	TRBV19	CASRPTGVRDYGYTF	TGTGCCAGTAGACCGACAGGGGTAAGGGACTATGGCTACACCTTC
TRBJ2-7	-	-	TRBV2	CASSVYRASYEQYF	TGTGCCAGCAGTGTCTACCGAGCGTCCTACGAGCAGTACTTC
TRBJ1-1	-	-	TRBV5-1	CASSLRIAGGEAFF	TGCGCCAGCAGCTTGAGGATCGCAGGTGGTGAAGCTTTCTTT
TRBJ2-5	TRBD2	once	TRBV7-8	CASSLVWRGGVKTQYF	TGTGCCAGCAGCTTAGTTTGGCGGGGGGGCGTAAAGACCCAGTACTTC
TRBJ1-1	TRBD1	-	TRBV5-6	CASSLFGTGEADTEAFF	TGTGCCAGCAGCCTTTTCGGGACAGGGGAAGCCGACACTGAAGCTTTCTTT
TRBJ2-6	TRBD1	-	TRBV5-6	CASSLVSHRGTGANVLTF	TGTGCCAGCAGCTTGGTAAGCCACAGGGGGACGGGGGCCAACGTCCTGACTTTC
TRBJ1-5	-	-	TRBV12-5	CASGLVPFCWAGYCGNQPQHF	TGTGCTAGTGGTTTGGTACCGTTCTGTTGGGCAGGTTATTGTGGGAATCAGCCCCAGCATTTT
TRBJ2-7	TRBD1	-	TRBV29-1	CSVEEHHIGGPYEQYF	TGCAGCGTTGAAGAACATCACATAGGGGGCCCCTACGAGCAGTACTTC
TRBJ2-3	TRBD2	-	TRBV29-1	CSVEDQRTSGGRGTDTQYF	TGCAGCGTTGAAGATCAGAGGACTAGCGGGGGGCGGGGTACAGATACGCAGTATTTT
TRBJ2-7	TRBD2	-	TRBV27	CASSLTSGGYEQYF	TGTGCCAGCAGTTTGACTAGCGGGGGCTACGAGCAGTACTTC
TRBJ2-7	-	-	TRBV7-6	CASSHQQVSYEQYF	TGTGCCAGCAGCCATCAGCAGGTCTCCTACGAGCAGTACTTC
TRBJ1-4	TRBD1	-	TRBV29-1	CSVEQGTGKTNEKLFF	TGCAGCGTCGAGCAAGGGACAGGGAAGACTAATGAAAAACTGTTTTTT
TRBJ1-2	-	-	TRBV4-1	CASSQDTDALHYGYTF	TGCGCCAGCAGCCAAGATACAGACGCATTGCACTATGGCTACACCTTC
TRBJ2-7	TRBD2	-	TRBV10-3	CAINGGDYEQYF	TGTGCCATCAACGGGGGGGACTACGAGCAGTACTTC
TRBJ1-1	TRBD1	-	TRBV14	CASSQADRGWTTEAFF	TGTGCCAGCAGCCAAGCCGACAGGGGCTGGACGACTGAAGCTTTCTTT
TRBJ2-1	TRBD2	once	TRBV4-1	CASSPSQRTSGESGLHEQFF	TGCGCCAGCAGTCCATCGCAACGGACTAGCGGGGAGTCAGGACTCCATGAGCAATTCTTC
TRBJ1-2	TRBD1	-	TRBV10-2	CASSAWDSIKDGYTF	TGCGCCAGCAGTGCCTGGGACAGTATTAAGGATGGCTACACCTTC
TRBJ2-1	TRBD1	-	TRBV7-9	CASRQNIPGGVRNNEQFF	TGTGCCAGCAGACAAAACATTCCAGGGGGTGTGCGTAACAATGAGCAGTTCTTC
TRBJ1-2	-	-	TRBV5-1	CASSLGPLSAGLHLYGYTF	TGCGCCAGCAGCTTGGGGCCCTTGTCCGCAGGACTACACCTTTATGGCTACACCTTC
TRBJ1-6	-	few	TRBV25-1	CASSARVGRDSPLHF	TGTGCCAGCAGTGCCCGGGTGGGGCGCGATTCACCCCTCCACTTT
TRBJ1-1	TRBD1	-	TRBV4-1	CASSQVRGVVNRGVNTEAFF	TGCGCCAGCAGCCAAGTTAGGGGGGTCGTAAACAGGGGGGTGAACACTGAAGCTTTCTTT
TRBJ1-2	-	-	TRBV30	CAWNHIGLRPNYGYTF	TGTGCCTGGAACCACATCGGACTTCGCCCTAACTATGGCTACACCTTC
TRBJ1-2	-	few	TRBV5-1	CASSLRYRNPYGYTF	TGCGCCAGCAGCTTGAGGTACAGAAACCCCTATGGCTACACCTTC
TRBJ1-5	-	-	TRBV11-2	CASSLGSGQPQHF	TGTGCCAGCAGCTTGGGCAGCGGTCAGCCCCAGCATTTT
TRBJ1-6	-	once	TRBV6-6	CASSYNFLDTHSPLHF	TGTGCCAGCAGTTACAATTTTTTGGACACTCATTCACCCCTCCACTTT
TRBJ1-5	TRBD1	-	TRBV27	CASSSYCGTGGVGCNQPQHF	TGTGCCAGCAGTTCGTATTGCGGGACAGGGGGCGTAGGGTGCAATCAGCCCCAGCATTTT
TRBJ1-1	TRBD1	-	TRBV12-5	CASGLPGQGAFF	TGTGCTAGTGGTTTACCCGGACAGGGGGCTTTCTTT
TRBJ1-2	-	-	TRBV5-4	CASSLGQGVLGYTF	TGTGCCAGCAGCCTGGGGCAAGGGGTGCTTGGCTACACCTTC